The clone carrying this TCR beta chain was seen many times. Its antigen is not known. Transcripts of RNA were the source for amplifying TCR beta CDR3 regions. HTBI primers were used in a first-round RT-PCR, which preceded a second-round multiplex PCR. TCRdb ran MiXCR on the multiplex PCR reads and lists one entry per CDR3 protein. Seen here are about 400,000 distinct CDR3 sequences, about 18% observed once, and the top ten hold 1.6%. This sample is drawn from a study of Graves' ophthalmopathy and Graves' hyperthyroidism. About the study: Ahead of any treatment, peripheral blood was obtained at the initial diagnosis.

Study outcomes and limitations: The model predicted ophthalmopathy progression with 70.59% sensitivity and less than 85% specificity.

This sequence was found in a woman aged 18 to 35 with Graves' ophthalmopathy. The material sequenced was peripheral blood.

The CDR3 sequence is CASSPRTDSSYEQYF. CDR3 nucleotides: TGTGCCAGCTCTCCTAGGACAGATAGCTCCTACGAGCAGTACTTC. The chain links TRBV11-2 to TRBJ2-7; D may be TRBD1 (6 bases). Germline loops: CDR1 SGHAT, CDR2 FQNNGV. The CDR3 is 15 amino acids. V gave up 8 bases and J gave up 0 bases, with 17 bases separating them.